The 26 T cell receptor beta chains below all came from one sample that was sequenced in a study of OX40 agonist ivuxolimab in advanced cancers. The data were produced by immunoSEQ multiplex PCR, yet TCRdb's version contains in-frame clones alone and is incomplete. Among 39,000 or so clones, 80% to 95% were seen once, and the ten largest hold under 25%. Sequences were derived from CD4+ or CD8+ T cells sorted from blood, sampled in a trial of the OX40 agonist ivuxolimab. Receptor source: an adult with an advanced solid tumor such as melanoma, head and neck, liver or kidney cancer.

The genes are TRBV6-5 and TRBJ1-4; 10 positions match TRBD1. Trimming took 0 bases from V and 8 from J; bases not matched to a gene: 3. The CDR3 runs 15 residues. Germline loops: CDR1 MNHEY, CDR2 SVGAGI. CDR3 DNA sequence: TGTGCCAGCAGTTACTCCGGGACAGGGGTAGAAAAACTGTTTTTT. Amino acids: CASSYSGTGVEKLFF.

The chain has TRBV5-1 and TRBJ2-1; 10 bases are shared with TRBD1. V shed 5 bases, J shed 4 bases, and the junction held 3 bases outside the gene matches. This CDR3 has 14 residues. CDR1 is SGHRS and CDR2 is YFSETQ in the germline V gene. The DNA of the CDR3 is TGCGCCAGCAGACCGGGACAGGGGTACAATGAGCAGTTCTTC. Its protein product is CASRPGQGYNEQFF.

The chain joins TRBV11-3 to TRBJ2-3; the match to TRBD2 covers 10 bases. Germline trimming cut 5 bases from V and 2 bases from J; bases unmatched to any gene: 16. Germline V lookup: CDR1 SGHNT, CDR2 YENEEA. The CDR3 sequence is 19 residues long. The CDR3 DNA follows: TGTGCCAGCAGCGACTCTAGCGGGAGTGTGGGATCGATCACAGATACGCAGTATTTT. Translation gives CASSDSSGSVGSITDTQYF. Complete variable domain (other parts from reference TRBV11-3 and TRBJ2-3): EAGVVQSPRYKIIEKKQPVAFWCNPISGHNTLYWYLQNLGQGPELLIRYENEEAVDDSQLPKDRFSAERLKGVDSTLKIQPAELGDSAVYLCASSDSSGSVGSITDTQYFGPGTRLTVL.

The chain is built from TRBV9 and TRBJ2-2, with D possibly matching TRBD2 (5 bases). CDR1 and CDR2 from the germline V gene are SGDLS and YYNGEE. The germline V and J ends were trimmed by 7 bases and 4 bases, with 23 bases remaining between them. This CDR3 is 17 amino acids long. The CDR3 DNA is TGTGCCAGCGGAACGGACTCAGGCTACGTTGGCACCGGGGAGCTGTTTTTT. This sequence encodes CASGTDSGYVGTGELFF.

The chain couples TRBV27 to TRBJ2-7; D possibly corresponds to TRBD2 (6 bases). Trimming left V 2 bases short and J 0 bases short, with 8 bases between. Germline CDR1 and CDR2: MNHEY and SMNVEV (reference sequence). This CDR3 is built from 14 residues. CDR3 sequence (DNA): TGTGCCAGCAGTTTAAGCGGGCGCTCCTACGAGCAGTACTTC. It specifies CASSLSGRSYEQYF.

J is TRBJ1-2 and V is TRBV19; D uncertain. The CDR3 sequence is 12 residues long. Germline CDR1 is LNHDA and CDR2 is SQIVND (reference sequence). The ends were cut back, 5 bases at V and 4 bases at J, with 8 bases in the middle. CDR3: CASSPGSYGYTF. The DNA for the CDR3 is TGTGCCAGTAGTCCCGGATCCTATGGCTACACCTTC. The entire variable domain, with the rest obtained from reference TRBV19 and TRBJ1-2, is as follows: DGGITQSPKYLFRKEGQNVTLSCEQNLNHDAMYWYRQDPGQGLRLIYYSQIVNDFQKGDIAEGYSVSREKKESFPLTVTSAQKNPTAFYLCASSPGSYGYTFGSGTRLTVV.

Written as DNA, the CDR3 is TGTGCCAGCGCCTTGAGAGCCCCAGGGGACGAGCAGTACTTC. It codes for CASALRAPGDEQYF. The V and J genes are TRBV28 and TRBJ2-7, with D possibly matching TRBD1 (6 bases). Trimming removed 8 bases at V and 5 bases at J, with 19 bases between. Germline CDR1 is MDHEN and CDR2 is SYDVKM. The CDR3 spans 14 residues.

V gene TRBV4-3 combines with J gene TRBJ2-3; D possibly matches TRBD1 or TRBD2 (5 bases each). V lost 0 bases and J lost 7, with 11 bases in between. The CDR3 is made up of 14 amino acids. In germline, CDR1 is LGHNA, CDR2 YSLEER. CDR3 DNA: TGCGCCAGCAGCCAAGAAATCGGGGCACATACGCAGTATTTT. As protein: CASSQEIGAHTQYF.

This chain joins TRBV30 and TRBJ1-4, with a weak D call TRBD1 (5 bases). The CDR3 covers 12 residues. Germline CDR1 is GTSNPN and CDR2 is SVGIG (reference sequence). The ends were cut back, 3 bases at V and 4 bases at J, with 6 bases in the middle. CDR3 sequence (DNA): TGTGCCTGGAGGGGGGGTAATGAAAAACTGTTTTTT. Protein product: CAWRGGNEKLFF.

The V and J genes are TRBV27 and TRBJ2-7, with 7 bases fitting TRBD1. CDR3 length equals 16 residues. With 2 bases clipped from V and 2 bases from J, the junction kept 9 bases outside the gene matches. Per germline, CDR1 MNHEY and CDR2 SMNVEV (reference sequence). CDR3 coding DNA: TGTGCCAGCAGTTTAGAAGCTGACAGGGTCGCCTACGAGCAGTACTTC. It specifies CASSLEADRVAYEQYF.

The V gene is TRBV5-4, the J gene TRBJ2-7; tentative D call: TRBD2 (6 bases). Germline V CDR1 and CDR2: SGHNT, YYREEE (reference sequence). The CDR3 has 13 amino acids. V was pared by 4 bases and J by 5 bases, with 13 bases between. The CDR3 loop is CASSLKGEDEQYF. The DNA of the CDR3 is TGTGCCAGCAGCCTCAAAGGGGAGGACGAGCAGTACTTC.

The chain carries TRBV4-3 and TRBJ2-6; perhaps D is TRBD1 or TRBD2 (5 bases each). Germline V lookup: CDR1 LGHNA, CDR2 YSLEER. This CDR3 has 16 amino acids. V shed 0 bases and J shed 4 bases, with 10 bases lying between them. CDR3 loop: CASSQEAGSGANVLTF. The CDR3 nucleotides read TGCGCCAGCAGCCAAGAAGCAGGGAGCGGGGCCAACGTCCTGACTTTC.

The genes are TRBV19 and TRBJ1-3; D is perhaps TRBD1 (5 bases). Germline-derived CDR1 and CDR2 are LNHDA and SQIVND (reference sequence). CDR3 length equals 15 residues. V dropped 7 bases and J dropped 0 bases, with 13 bases sitting between them. The CDR3 sequence is CASTGLASSGNTIYF. The DNA for the CDR3 is TGTGCCAGTACGGGGCTCGCGAGCTCTGGAAACACCATATATTTT.

The rearrangement uses TRBV5-6 and TRBJ2-7; D might be TRBD1 (5 bases). The CDR3 is 14 residues long. Germline assignment: CDR1 SGHDT and CDR2 YYEEEE. The V and J ends lost 4 bases and 0 bases respectively, with 11 bases between them. The CDR3 sequence is CASSMGRSSYEQYF. In nucleotides, the CDR3 is TGTGCCAGCAGCATGGGGCGTAGCTCCTACGAGCAGTACTTC. Complete variable domain (other parts from reference TRBV5-6 and TRBJ2-7): DAGVTQSPTHLIKTRGQQVTLRCSPKSGHDTVSWYQQALGQGPQFIFQYYEEEERQRGNFPDRFSGHQFPNYSSELNVNALLLGDSALYLCASSMGRSSYEQYFGPGTRLTVT.

The V gene is TRBV23-1, the J gene TRBJ2-7, with D perhaps TRBD1 (5 bases). TRBV23-1 is noted as an ORF with a role that remains uncertain. The V gene lost 2 bases and the J gene lost 3 bases, with 11 bases spanning the gap. The CDR3 sequence is 14 residues long. The CDR3 DNA sequence: TGCGCCAGCAGTCAAGAGGACACCTTCTACGAGCAGTACTTC. It specifies CASSQEDTFYEQYF.

The chain combines TRBV19 with TRBJ1-3; no clear D. The CDR3 loop spans 13 amino acids. Germline V gene sequence: CDR1 LNHDA, CDR2 SQIVND (reference sequence). V lost 4 bases, J lost 3 bases, and 7 bases lay in between. The CDR3 bases are TGTGCCAGTAGTAAAGAACTTGGAAACACCATATATTTT. It is translated as CASSKELGNTIYF. Variable domain in full (rest from reference TRBV19 and TRBJ1-3): DGGITQSPKYLFRKEGQNVTLSCEQNLNHDAMYWYRQDPGQGLRLIYYSQIVNDFQKGDIAEGYSVSREKKESFPLTVTSAQKNPTAFYLCASSKELGNTIYFGEGSWLTVV.

Remarks on this clone: The limits of the CDR3 on the DNA are not certain, so only TCRdb's listed CDR3 is given. The V gene is TRBV7-2, the J gene TRBJ2-3; the table calls TRBD2, which could not be checked here. The CDR3 length is 13 residues, termini included. Germline CDR1 reads SGHTA; CDR2 reads FQGNSA. The CDR3 here is CASSWGSGSIWYF.

This clone was seen a single time. The chain has TRBV28 and TRBJ2-7; a possible D gene is TRBD2 (5 bases). CDR1 and CDR2 from the germline V gene are MDHEN and SYDVKM. This CDR3 spans 15 amino acids. Trimming took 3 bases from V and 6 from J, leaving 18 bases between them. This chain's CDR3 is CASSFLLKTAGEQYF. The CDR3 DNA reads TGTGCCAGCAGTTTTCTTCTGAAGACGGCGGGCGAGCAGTACTTC.

This chain connects TRBV7-9 to TRBJ2-2; no clear D gene. The CDR3 sequence is 17 residues long. V lost 5 bases to trimming and J lost 3 bases, with 19 bases between them. Germline CDR1 is SEHNR and CDR2 is FQNEAQ (reference sequence). The CDR3 reads CASSPPDGSMDTGELFF. In DNA, the CDR3 is TGTGCCAGCAGCCCCCCGGACGGGTCTATGGACACCGGGGAGCTGTTTTTT.

The chain recombines TRBV30 with TRBJ1-1, with D possibly matching TRBD1 (5 bases). The CDR3 runs 12 residues. With 2 bases removed from V and 4 bases from J, the gap between germline ends came to 8 bases. Germline loops: CDR1 GTSNPN, CDR2 SVGIG (reference sequence). In nucleotides, the CDR3 is TGTGCCTGGAGTCCCCAGGGCACTGAAGCTTTCTTT. Residues: CAWSPQGTEAFF.

This chain joins TRBV19 and TRBJ2-1, with TRBD2 identical over 9 bases. The CDR3 contains 16 residues. Germline CDR1 LNHDA, CDR2 SQIVND (reference sequence). The junction had 11 bases not matched to a gene; V was cut back by 5 bases and J by 6 bases. CDR3 bases: TGTGCCAGTAGTTTTGTGTGGCTAGCGGGACCCAATGAGCAGTTCTTC. Protein sequence: CASSFVWLAGPNEQFF.

The V and J genes are TRBV6-5 and TRBJ2-1; 7 nucleotides line up with TRBD2. Losses at the gene ends were 2 bases for V and 3 bases for J; bases not matched to a gene: 4. Germline CDR1 MNHEY, CDR2 SVGAGI. This CDR3 is built from 15 residues. DNA of the CDR3: TGTGCCAGCAGTTACGGGGCTAGCGGCTACAATGAGCAGTTCTTC. Amino acids: CASSYGASGYNEQFF.

The chain carries TRBV27 and TRBJ2-7, with 15 bases lining up with TRBD2. CDR1 and CDR2 from the germline V gene are MNHEY and SMNVEV (reference sequence). The CDR3 is 15 amino acids. With 3 bases clipped from V and 4 bases from J, the junction kept 1 base outside the gene matches. CDR3 in DNA: TGTGCCAGCAGTTTGGGACTAGCGGGAGGATACGAGCAGTACTTC. Residues: CASSLGLAGGYEQYF.

The chain couples TRBV28 to TRBJ2-7, with D perhaps TRBD2 (6 bases). Germline V CDR1 and CDR2: MDHEN, SYDVKM. CDR3 length equals 14 residues. Trimming took 8 bases from V and 0 from J, leaving 14 bases between them. CDR3 sequence: CASHPIGGSYEQYF. The CDR3 DNA sequence: TGTGCCAGCCACCCTATCGGGGGCTCCTACGAGCAGTACTTC.

This clone was found once. The J gene is TRBJ1-5, the V gene TRBV27, with D maybe TRBD1 (5 bases). In germline, CDR1 is MNHEY, CDR2 SMNVEV (reference sequence). The CDR3 spans 13 residues. Trimming pared 5 bases from V and 5 bases from J, leaving 10 bases between. The CDR3 DNA is TGTGCCAGCAGTCCGCAGGGATATCAGCCCCAGCATTTT. Protein product: CASSPQGYQPQHF.

This CDR3 reads CASSPGSGLAYEQYF. CDR3 DNA: TGTGCCAGCAGCCCAGGATCGGGATTGGCCTACGAGCAGTACTTC. V and J are TRBV7-9 and TRBJ2-7; maybe TRBD2 (5 bases). Germline assignment: CDR1 SEHNR and CDR2 FQNEAQ (reference sequence). This CDR3 is 15 amino acids long. V shed 5 bases and J shed 2 bases, with 16 bases lying between them.